These 29 T cell receptor beta chains were sequenced from one sample in a study of blood T cell repertoires in COVID-19. The method was immunoSEQ multiplex PCR; TCRdb's version includes in-frame clones alone and lacks a portion of them. The sample carries 360,000 or so clones, roughly 89% recorded once. Sequencing was performed on PBMCs or T cells enriched from blood (not recorded which). These receptors were obtained from a woman aged 25 to 39 who had recovered from COVID-19.

V usage is TRBV6-5 and J usage is TRBJ2-1; TRBD1 might be the D (7 bases). Germline CDR1 MNHEY, CDR2 SVGAGI. The V end lost 7 bases, the J end lost 7 bases, and 20 bases lay between the germline ends. The CDR3 is made up of 15 amino acids. CDR3 loop: CASTRFATGTNEQFF. DNA for the CDR3: TGTGCCAGCACTCGATTCGCGACAGGGACTAATGAGCAGTTCTTC.

V and J are TRBV28 and TRBJ2-1, with D maybe TRBD2 (6 bases). Trimming left V 2 bases short and J 0 bases short, with 11 bases between. The CDR3 extends over 16 amino acids. Germline V gives CDR1 MDHEN, CDR2 SYDVKM. The CDR3 here is CASSLRHGSSYNEQFF. CDR3 in DNA: TGTGCCAGCAGTTTAAGACACGGGAGCTCCTACAATGAGCAGTTCTTC.

On this clone itself: One end of the junction is discordant with germline, which a read error may explain. V usage is TRBV2 and J usage is TRBJ1-1; 8 bases match TRBD1. The CDR3 is made up of 13 amino acids. Germline V gives CDR1 SNHLY, CDR2 FYNNEI. Written as DNA, the CDR3 is TGTGCCAGGGTACAGGGGGAGAACTCTGAAGCTTTCTTT. This encodes CARVQGENSEAFF.

This clone was detected only once. The rearrangement joins TRBV19 to TRBJ1-2; perhaps TRBD1 as D (5 bases). The CDR3 has 14 amino acids. V lost 8 bases and J lost 2, with 15 bases in between. Germline lookup yields CDR1 LNHDA and CDR2 SQIVND (reference sequence). In DNA, the CDR3 is TGTGCCAGTGGCGGGGACCTCGGCAACTATGGCTACACCTTC. Its protein product is CASGGDLGNYGYTF.

The count of this clone is one. The chain employs TRBV21-1 and TRBJ2-3; TRBD1, the table's D call, lacks a check against the DNA. TRBV21-1 is a pseudogene locus. The CDR3 runs to 13 residues. In DNA form, the CDR3 reads TGTGCCAGGACAAGCAGAAGCACAGATACGCAGTATTTT. Translating it yields CARTSRSTDTQYF.

V gene TRBV7-9 combines with J gene TRBJ1-1; 7 bases match TRBD1. J lost 4 bases, V lost 5 bases, and 13 bases had no gene match. Germline V gene data show CDR1 as SEHNR and CDR2 as FQNEAQ (reference sequence). The CDR3 length is 16 residues. CDR3 residues: CASSPRASKGATEAFF. In nucleotides, the CDR3 is TGTGCCAGCAGCCCCCGGGCCTCAAAGGGGGCCACTGAAGCTTTCTTT.

The V and J genes are TRBV4-2 and TRBJ1-5; 7 nucleotides align to TRBD1. In germline, CDR1 is LGHNA, CDR2 YNFKEQ. The CDR3 loop spans 17 amino acids. Trimming at V came to 3 bases and at J to 2 bases, leaving 10 bases not matched to a gene. CDR3: CASSQGTTGTGNQPQHF. DNA of the CDR3: TGTGCCAGCAGCCAGGGAACGACAGGGACGGGCAATCAGCCCCAGCATTTT.

About this clone: The junction and the germline gene differ at one end; a read error may be behind it. The chain uses TRBV28 and TRBJ2-3; 8 bases map to TRBD1. Per germline, CDR1 MDHEN and CDR2 SYDVKM. CDR3 length: 15 amino acids. The CDR3 DNA is TGTGCCGGCAGTTGGGGGACAGGCCTCACAGATACGCAGTATTTT. Its protein is CAGSWGTGLTDTQYF. Based on the CDR3 plus reference TRBV28 and TRBJ2-3, the full variable domain is DVKVTQSSRYLVKRTGEKVFLECVQDMDHENMFWYRQDPGLGLRLIYFSYDVKMKEKGDIPEGYSVSREKKERFSLILESASTNQTSMYLCAGSWGTGLTDTQYFGPGTRLTVL.

The genes are TRBV6-2 or TRBV6-3 and TRBJ1-2; 7 positions match TRBD1. There are 16 residues in the CDR3. V lost 6 bases and J lost 4; bases outside the gene matches: 14. Germline V gene lookup returns CDR1 MNHEY and CDR2 SVGEGT. CDR3 loop: CASSMAGTAVPYGYTF. The DNA of the CDR3 is TGTGCCAGCAGCATGGCCGGGACAGCCGTTCCCTATGGCTACACCTTC.

The chain joins TRBV3-1 (or the pseudogene TRBV3-2) to TRBJ2-3; D may be TRBD1 (6 bases). This CDR3 spans 13 amino acids. Germline assignment: CDR1 LGHDT and CDR2 YNNKEL (reference sequence). V was pared by 4 bases and J by 2 bases, with 7 bases between. The CDR3, as DNA: TGTGCCAGCAGCCGGGGGCCCACAGATACGCAGTATTTT. Protein sequence: CASSRGPTDTQYF.

In this sample, this clone turned up a few times. The chain employs TRBV14 and TRBJ2-7; D is possibly TRBD2 (6 bases). The CDR3 totals 14 residues. Germline V CDR1 and CDR2: SGHDN, FVKESK. The V and J ends lost 1 base and 2 bases respectively, with 9 bases between them. CDR3 region: CASSQGRGPYEQYF. The CDR3 DNA follows: TGTGCCAGCAGCCAAGGGAGGGGACCCTACGAGCAGTACTTC.

The chain's CDR3 is CASSQDHYTEAFF. Written as DNA, the CDR3 is TGCGCCAGCAGCCAAGATCATTACACTGAAGCTTTCTTT. The chain combines TRBV4-1 with TRBJ1-1; D not resolved. This CDR3 region has 13 residues. Deletions cut 0 bases from V and 3 bases from J, with 5 bases between. Germline-derived CDR1 and CDR2 are MGHRA and YSYEKL.

This chain uses TRBV30 with TRBJ1-1, with D possibly TRBD1 on 5 matching bases. V lost 4 bases and J lost 5, with 11 bases in between. CDR3 size: 12 residues. Germline V CDR1 and CDR2: GTSNPN, SVGIG (reference sequence). CDR3 region: CAWTRRETEAFF. Written as DNA, the CDR3 is TGTGCCTGGACCCGCAGGGAAACTGAAGCTTTCTTT.

This clone was seen more than once but under ten times. The CDR3 protein is CASSGRVWNGYTF. CDR3 sequence (DNA): TGTGCCAGCAGTGGCAGGGTTTGGAATGGCTACACCTTC. The chain is built from TRBV2 and TRBJ1-2; D possibly corresponds to TRBD1 (5 bases). Germline CDR1 SNHLY, CDR2 FYNNEI. The V gene lost 4 bases and the J gene lost 6 bases, with 12 bases spanning the gap. This CDR3 contains 13 residues. Based on the CDR3 plus reference TRBV2 and TRBJ1-2, the full variable domain is EPEVTQTPSHQVTQMGQEVILRCVPISNHLYFYWYRQILGQKVEFLVSFYNNEISEKSEIFDDQFSVERPDGSNFTLKIRSTKLEDSAMYFCASSGRVWNGYTFGSGTRLTVV.

The gene calls are TRBV11-3 and TRBJ2-5; 10 nucleotides match TRBD1. V was pared by 3 bases and J by 5 bases, with 9 bases of the junction left unmatched. CDR3 length: 16 amino acids. Germline V lookup: CDR1 SGHNT, CDR2 YENEEA. This chain's CDR3 is CASSLGVGTGEETQYF. The CDR3 DNA reads TGTGCCAGCAGCTTGGGGGTTGGGACAGGGGAGGAGACCCAGTACTTC.

In its sample, this clone was seen once. J is TRBJ1-1 and V is TRBV13; D unclear. The CDR3 loop spans 16 amino acids. Germline CDR1 PRHDT, CDR2 FYEKMQ (reference sequence). V dropped 2 bases and J dropped 4 bases, with 17 bases sitting between them. CDR3 DNA sequence: TGTGCCAGCAGCTTATTCAACTTAGGTACGGGCACTGAAGCTTTCTTT. This sequence encodes CASSLFNLGTGTEAFF.

The chain is built from TRBV5-4 and TRBJ2-3; maybe TRBD1 (6 bases). Germline loops: CDR1 SGHNT, CDR2 YYREEE (reference sequence). This CDR3 has 17 amino acids. Trimming took off 0 bases at V and 3 bases at J, with 17 bases between the two ends. The CDR3 DNA sequence: TGTGCCAGCAGCTTGGCGGTTCCAGGGGCTGGTACAGATACGCAGTATTTT. Amino acids: CASSLAVPGAGTDTQYF.

The chain uses TRBV5-1 and TRBJ1-1, with a weak D call TRBD1 (5 bases). The CDR3 is 13 residues long. V lost 5 bases and J 0 bases, leaving 8 bases between the germline ends. In germline, CDR1 is SGHRS, CDR2 YFSETQ. The CDR3 DNA sequence: TGCGCCAGCAGTGGCAGGGTGAACACTGAAGCTTTCTTT. Protein sequence: CASSGRVNTEAFF.

The chain couples TRBV11-2 to TRBJ2-3, with no clear D. V gave up 2 bases and J gave up 2 bases, with 14 bases separating them. Germline V gives CDR1 SGHAT, CDR2 FQNNGV. There are 16 residues in the CDR3. The CDR3 spells CASSLTWAGTTDTQYF. CDR3 coding DNA: TGTGCCAGCAGCTTAACATGGGCCGGAACCACAGATACGCAGTATTTT.

The chain employs TRBV7-2 and TRBJ1-6; D gene uncertain. The V and J ends lost 2 bases and 10 bases respectively, with 6 bases between them. Germline CDR1 is SGHTA and CDR2 is FQGNSA. The CDR3 is 12 residues long. The CDR3 coding sequence is TGTGCCAGCAGCTTACAGCGATCACCCCTCCACTTT. Translation: CASSLQRSPLHF.

The chain uses TRBV2 and TRBJ1-4, with D unclear. Germline V lookup: CDR1 SNHLY, CDR2 FYNNEI. V was trimmed by 4 bases and J by 0 bases, leaving 12 bases between them. This CDR3 comprises 16 residues. CDR3 sequence: CASSVSGRATNEKLFF. Written as DNA, the CDR3 is TGTGCCAGCAGTGTGAGCGGGCGTGCAACTAATGAAAAACTGTTTTTT.

The rearrangement joins TRBV6-5 to TRBJ1-1, with D possibly being TRBD1 (6 bases). Germline CDR1 reads MNHEY; CDR2 reads SVGAGI. Trimming pared 4 bases from V and 4 bases from J, leaving 16 bases between. The CDR3 extends over 15 amino acids. The CDR3 nucleotides read TGTGCCAGCAGTTCACGAACAGGGTCTCCCACTGAAGCTTTCTTT. Translated: CASSSRTGSPTEAFF.

In DNA, the CDR3 is TGTGCCAGCAGTCAGGAGGACGGAACTGAAAAACTGTTTTTT. Encoded protein: CASSQEDGTEKLFF. V and J are TRBV6-5 and TRBJ1-4, with D unclear. The length of the CDR3 is 14 residues. Germline CDR1 reads MNHEY; CDR2 reads SVGAGI. V gave up 5 bases and J gave up 7 bases, with 14 bases separating them.

The chain has TRBV4-1 and TRBJ1-1, with TRBD1 matching 10 bases. J gave up 5 bases and V 5 bases, and 8 bases lay outside the gene matches. The CDR3 has 15 amino acids. Germline-derived CDR1 and CDR2 are MGHRA and YSYEKL. Written as DNA, the CDR3 is TGCGCCAGCAGCACTAGACAGGGGGCGGATACTGAAGCTTTCTTT. Protein sequence: CASSTRQGADTEAFF.

This chain joins TRBV5-1 and TRBJ1-3; 7 nucleotides match TRBD1. The V and J ends lost 4 bases and 4 bases, in that order; junction bases with no gene match: 8. The CDR3 has 15 amino acids. Germline CDR1 and CDR2: SGHRS and YFSETQ. This CDR3 reads CASSTGQARGNTIYF. The CDR3 DNA follows: TGCGCCAGCAGCACAGGACAGGCACGGGGAAACACCATATATTTT.

The rearrangement links TRBV5-6 to TRBJ2-7; tentatively, D is TRBD1 (5 bases). V gave up 4 bases and J gave up 0 bases, with 11 bases separating them. CDR3 length: 14 amino acids. In germline, CDR1 is SGHDT, CDR2 YYEEEE. The DNA for the CDR3 is TGTGCCAGCAGCCCCTGGACACTCTCCTACGAGCAGTACTTC. Protein product: CASSPWTLSYEQYF. The whole variable domain, remainder taken from reference TRBV5-6 and TRBJ2-7, is DAGVTQSPTHLIKTRGQQVTLRCSPKSGHDTVSWYQQALGQGPQFIFQYYEEEERQRGNFPDRFSGHQFPNYSSELNVNALLLGDSALYLCASSPWTLSYEQYFGPGTRLTVT.

The genes are TRBV11-2 and TRBJ1-6; 11 bases are shared with TRBD1. This CDR3 region has 16 residues. Germline V gene lookup returns CDR1 SGHAT and CDR2 FQNNGV. V was clipped by 5 bases and J by 6 bases; unmatched bases: 6. The CDR3 here is CASSPRDRGFNSPLHF. The CDR3 coding sequence is TGTGCCAGCAGCCCACGGGACAGGGGGTTTAATTCACCCCTCCACTTT. The complete variable domain, with remaining parts taken from reference TRBV11-2 and TRBJ1-6, reads EAGVAQSPRYKIIEKRQSVAFWCNPISGHATLYWYQQILGQGPKLLIQFQNNGVVDDSQLPKDRFSAERLKGVDSTLKIQPAKLEDSAVYLCASSPRDRGFNSPLHFGNGTRLTVT.

This clone was found once. The chain couples TRBV10-3 to TRBJ2-2, with D maybe TRBD1 (6 bases). This CDR3 spans 14 amino acids. Looked up from germline, CDR1 is ENHRY and CDR2 is SYGVKD. Deletions cut 3 bases from V and 7 bases from J, with 12 bases between. DNA of the CDR3: TGTGCCATCAGTGATTCAGGGGCCGGCGGGGAGCTGTTTTTT. Its protein is CAISDSGAGGELFF.

The J gene is TRBJ2-3, the V gene TRBV5-5; 8 bases map to TRBD1. There are 16 residues in the CDR3. The ends lost 1 base at V and 4 bases at J; junction bases unmatched: 8. Germline V gene sequence: CDR1 SGHKS, CDR2 YYEKEE (reference sequence). Written as DNA, the CDR3 is TGTGCCAGCAGCTTGATCGGACAGGGTGTCTCAGATACGCAGTATTTT. This gives the protein CASSLIGQGVSDTQYF. The full variable domain, its missing parts supplied by reference TRBV5-5 and TRBJ2-3, is DAGVTQSPTHLIKTRGQQVTLRCSPISGHKSVSWYQQVLGQGPQFIFQYYEKEERGRGNFPDRFSARQFPNYSSELNVNALLLGDSALYLCASSLIGQGVSDTQYFGPGTRLTVL.